Sequencing of this TCR beta chain was carried out in a study of T-cell memory formation after mild COVID-19 (TCRdb year 2021). Regarding the complete study: TCR sequence clusters from the two donors were found to be largely donor specific. The cohort was made up of two young adult volunteers, one female and one male, who were previously healthy. T-cell clones expanding and contracting after mild COVID-19 in two donors were tracked by longitudinal TCRalpha and TCRbeta repertoire sequencing. What the study reported, not specific to this receptor: Some responding clones were detected in pre-infection memory, suggesting pre-existing cross-reactive memory T cells joined the SARS-CoV-2 response. Whether the second-wave clones peaking on day 37 were SARS-CoV-2 specific was not confirmed. From day 15 to 85, contracting clones showed balanced CD4/CD8 phenotypes, whereas a second wave of clones that expanded from day 15 to 37 leaned towards CD4+. The study included only a couple of mild cases, and larger cohorts that include severe cases with pre-infection samples were judged to be necessary. Contracting CD4+ clones turned up mainly in the CM and EM memory subsets, whereas EMRA was where CD8+ clones were enriched.

Worth noting for this clonotype: What this receptor recognizes is not known. Within one base of it there is no much larger clone, and no base qualities were kept.

Ficoll-Paque density gradient centrifugation was the method used to isolate PBMCs. Trimmed from V: 0 bases; trimmed from J: 3 bases; junction bases lacking a gene match: 2. Based on the germline V gene, the CDR1 and CDR2 sequences are KGHDR and SFDVKD. From its cysteine to its phenylalanine, the CDR3 spans 15 amino acids. The entry retains the CDR3 DNA only, 45 bases that are in frame from base 1. TCRdb records Illumina NovaSeq 6000 as the sequencer. TCRalpha and TCRbeta cDNA libraries were built by 5'RACE with constant-segment primers, adding sample barcodes and unique molecular identifiers. RNA was extracted from every sample with Trizol reagent. Library amplification was performed in two PCR steps, and a second sample barcode and Illumina TruSeq adapters were introduced in the second step. Sequencing of the libraries was done on an Illumina NovaSeq, producing 2 x 150 bp paired-end reads. Under the source paper's analysis protocol: Demultiplexing of reads and collapsing into UMI-guided consensus sequences were performed with migec v1.2.7. Using mixcr v2.1.11, UMI consensuses were aligned to TRA and TRB V and J templates and then assembled into clonotypes. Clonotypes were classified as expanded or contracted when called significant by both edgeR and NoisET, with noise models trained on biological replicates. For edgeR calls, the cutoffs were a false discovery rate-adjusted p below 0.01 and a log2 fold-change threshold of 1. PCA with hierarchical clustering of max-normalized trajectories of the 1000 most abundant clonotypes was used as exploratory dynamics analysis. The CD4 or CD8 phenotype of responding clones was assigned using the separately sequenced CD4+ and CD8+ repertoires. Through fastp at Q25 and MiXCR, TCRdb rebuilt clones from the public reads, retaining in-frame beta chains. Each CDR3 protein gets just one entry, which takes the most common genes and DNA from the rows behind it. TCRdb's processing, not the authors' own work, is the source of the V and J calls. This sample gives 110,000 to 150,000 distinct CDR3 sequences in total; roughly 24% of them show up just once. Approximately 24% of the sample is held by the ten biggest clonotypes.

This TCR came from an adult woman who had mild COVID-19 (a few samples of this study predate the infection). The sample titles of this study are shuffled in the database, so cell type and time point are left out; the donor was told from shared clones. In this chain, TRBV24-1 is recombined with TRBJ2-3; TRBD2 fits 7 bases in the junction. Source material: PBMCs or a T cell subset sorted from them (not recorded which). The CDR3 has the sequence CATSDLFGGTDTQYF. The bases are TGTGCCACCAGTGATTTGTTCGGGGGGACAGATACGCAGTATTTT.